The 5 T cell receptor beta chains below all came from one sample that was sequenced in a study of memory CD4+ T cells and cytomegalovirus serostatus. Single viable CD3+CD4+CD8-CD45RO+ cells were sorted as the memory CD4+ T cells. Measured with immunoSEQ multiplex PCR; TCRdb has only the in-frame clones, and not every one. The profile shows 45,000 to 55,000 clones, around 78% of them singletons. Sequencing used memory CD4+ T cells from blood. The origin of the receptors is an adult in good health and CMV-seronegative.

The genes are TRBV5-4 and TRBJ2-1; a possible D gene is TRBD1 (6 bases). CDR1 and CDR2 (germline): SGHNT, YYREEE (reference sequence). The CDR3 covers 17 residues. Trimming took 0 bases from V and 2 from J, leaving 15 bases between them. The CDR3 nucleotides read TGTGCCAGCAGCTTGGGTGTCGGACAGACGACCTACAATGAGCAGTTCTTC. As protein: CASSLGVGQTTYNEQFF.

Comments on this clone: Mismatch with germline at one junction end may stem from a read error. CDR3 residues: CASRSEGGNRLF. CDR3 nucleotide sequence: TGTGCCAGCAGATCGGAGGGGGGAAACAGGCTCTTC. This chain joins TRBV28 and TRBJ2-1; D tentatively fits TRBD1 or TRBD2 (6 bases each). From germline, CDR1 is MDHEN and CDR2 SYDVKM. This CDR3 region has 12 residues.

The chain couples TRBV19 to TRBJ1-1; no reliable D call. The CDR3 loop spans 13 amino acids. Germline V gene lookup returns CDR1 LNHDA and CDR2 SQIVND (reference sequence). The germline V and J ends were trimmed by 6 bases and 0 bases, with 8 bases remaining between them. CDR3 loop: CASRQNLNTEAFF. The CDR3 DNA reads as TGTGCCAGTAGACAGAACTTGAACACTGAAGCTTTCTTT. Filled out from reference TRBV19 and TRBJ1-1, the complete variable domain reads DGGITQSPKYLFRKEGQNVTLSCEQNLNHDAMYWYRQDPGQGLRLIYYSQIVNDFQKGDIAEGYSVSREKKESFPLTVTSAQKNPTAFYLCASRQNLNTEAFFGQGTRLTVV.

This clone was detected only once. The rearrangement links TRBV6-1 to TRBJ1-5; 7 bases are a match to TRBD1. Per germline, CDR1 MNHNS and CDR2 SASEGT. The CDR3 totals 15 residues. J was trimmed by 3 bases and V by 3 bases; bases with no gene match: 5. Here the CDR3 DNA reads TGTGCCAGCAGTGATCGGGGACAGATCAATCAGCCCCAGCATTTT. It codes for CASSDRGQINQPQHF.

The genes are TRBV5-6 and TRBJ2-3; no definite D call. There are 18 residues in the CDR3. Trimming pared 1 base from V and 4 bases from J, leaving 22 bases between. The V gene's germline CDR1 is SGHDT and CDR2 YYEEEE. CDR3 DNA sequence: TGTGCCAGCAGCTTGAGGGTTTCGTTGGGTTTTATCGCAGATACGCAGTATTTT. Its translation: CASSLRVSLGFIADTQYF. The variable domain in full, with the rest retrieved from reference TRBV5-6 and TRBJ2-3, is DAGVTQSPTHLIKTRGQQVTLRCSPKSGHDTVSWYQQALGQGPQFIFQYYEEEERQRGNFPDRFSGHQFPNYSSELNVNALLLGDSALYLCASSLRVSLGFIADTQYFGPGTRLTVL.